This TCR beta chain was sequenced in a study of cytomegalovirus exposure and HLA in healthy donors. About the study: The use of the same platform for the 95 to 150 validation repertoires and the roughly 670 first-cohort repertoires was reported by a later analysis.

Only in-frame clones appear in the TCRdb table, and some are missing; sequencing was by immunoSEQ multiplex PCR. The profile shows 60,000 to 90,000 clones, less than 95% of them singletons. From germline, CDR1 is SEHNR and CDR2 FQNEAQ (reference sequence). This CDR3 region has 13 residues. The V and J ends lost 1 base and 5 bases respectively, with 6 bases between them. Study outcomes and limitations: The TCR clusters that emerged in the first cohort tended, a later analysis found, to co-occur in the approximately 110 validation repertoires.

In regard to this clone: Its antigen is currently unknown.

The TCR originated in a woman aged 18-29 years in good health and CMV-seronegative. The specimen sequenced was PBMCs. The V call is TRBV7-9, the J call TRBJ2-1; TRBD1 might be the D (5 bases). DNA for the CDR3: TGTGCCAGCAGCTTAGGGGGCCACAATGAGCAGTTCTTC. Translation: CASSLGGHNEQFF.